These 3 T cell receptor beta chains were sequenced from one sample in a study of T cell repertoires in cytomegalovirus infection. These receptors' antigens are unknown. Each CDR3 protein is one row after TCRdb ran MiXCR on the reads. The sample carries 550,000 to 850,000 distinct CDR3 sequences, roughly a third recorded once. The source material was cultured PBMCs, sampled from culture after CMV antigen stimulation. The receptor source for this set is a human donor in good health (CMV status not recorded). Some clones in this sample may be carry-over from other donors' samples.

This rearrangement joins TRBV7-8 to TRBJ2-5; D is unclear. The length of the CDR3 is 15 residues. The germline V gene has CDR1 SGHVS and CDR2 FQNEAQ. Trimming removed 1 base at V and 2 bases at J, with 11 bases between. The CDR3 nucleotides read TGTGCCAGCAGCTTAGGGGTGGATCAACAAGAGACCCAGTACTTC. This codes for CASSLGVDQQETQYF.

The genes are TRBV6-5 and TRBJ1-2, with D perhaps TRBD1 (6 bases). Trimming stripped 2 bases from V and 8 bases from J, with 15 bases between. The CDR3 length is 14 residues. The germline V gene has CDR1 MNHEY and CDR2 SVGAGI. This chain's CDR3 is CASSYLRAGEGYTF. CDR3 DNA sequence: TGTGCCAGCAGTTACCTGCGGGCAGGGGAGGGCTACACCTTC.

This clonotype has just a few counts. This chain connects TRBV11-2 to TRBJ2-5; D gene unclear. The CDR3 has 19 amino acids. Germline V CDR1 and CDR2: SGHAT, FQNNGV. Trimming left V 0 bases short and J 5 bases short, with 25 bases between. The CDR3 DNA is TGTGCCAGCAGCTTAGATCATACCGGGTGGGTCTCCGTTCCTGAGACCCAGTACTTC. Encoded protein: CASSLDHTGWVSVPETQYF. The variable domain in full, with the rest retrieved from reference TRBV11-2 and TRBJ2-5, is EAGVAQSPRYKIIEKRQSVAFWCNPISGHATLYWYQQILGQGPKLLIQFQNNGVVDDSQLPKDRFSAERLKGVDSTLKIQPAKLEDSAVYLCASSLDHTGWVSVPETQYFGPGTRLLVL.